This T cell receptor (beta chain) was profiled in a study of blood T cell repertoires in COVID-19. Study at large: In each case, the material was cDNA or gDNA derived from T cells, B-cell-depleted T cells, or PBMCs.

V was cut by 2 bases and J by 14 bases, with 10 bases left in between. Germline V gene sequence: CDR1 MNHEY, CDR2 SVGAGI. This CDR3 is 11 amino acids long. Using immunoSEQ multiplex PCR, the repertoire was profiled, and TCRdb retains in-frame clones only, with some absent. The sample comprises almost 400,000 clones, 70% to 90% of which are singletons, and 2% to 2.5% rests with the top ten. The origin of this receptor is a woman aged 60-70 years with COVID-19, enrolled during active disease. The gene calls are TRBV6-5 and TRBJ2-1; D unresolved. The sequenced material came from peripheral blood. In nucleotides, the CDR3 is TGTGCCAGCAGTTACGCTGGCCGTGAGTTCTTC. It specifies CASSYAGREFF.